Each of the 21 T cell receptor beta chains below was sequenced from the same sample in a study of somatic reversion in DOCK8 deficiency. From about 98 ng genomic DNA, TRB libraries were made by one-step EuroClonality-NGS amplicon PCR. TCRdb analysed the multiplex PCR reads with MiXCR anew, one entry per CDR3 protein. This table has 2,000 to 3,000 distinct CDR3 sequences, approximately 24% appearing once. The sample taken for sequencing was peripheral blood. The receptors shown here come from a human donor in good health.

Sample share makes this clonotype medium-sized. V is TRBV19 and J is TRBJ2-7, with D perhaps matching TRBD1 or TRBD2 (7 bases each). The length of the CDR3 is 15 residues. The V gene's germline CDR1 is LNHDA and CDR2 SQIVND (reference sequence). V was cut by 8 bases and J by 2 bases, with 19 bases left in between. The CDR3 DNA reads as TGTGCCAGTGCCGCAGGGGGGGGGCATACCTACGAGCAGTACTTC. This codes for CASAAGGGHTYEQYF.

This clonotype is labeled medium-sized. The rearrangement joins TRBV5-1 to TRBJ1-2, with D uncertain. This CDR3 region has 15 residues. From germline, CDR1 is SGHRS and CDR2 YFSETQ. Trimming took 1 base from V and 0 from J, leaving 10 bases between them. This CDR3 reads CASSLFASTNYGYTF. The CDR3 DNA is TGCGCCAGCAGCTTGTTTGCATCAACTAACTATGGCTACACCTTC.

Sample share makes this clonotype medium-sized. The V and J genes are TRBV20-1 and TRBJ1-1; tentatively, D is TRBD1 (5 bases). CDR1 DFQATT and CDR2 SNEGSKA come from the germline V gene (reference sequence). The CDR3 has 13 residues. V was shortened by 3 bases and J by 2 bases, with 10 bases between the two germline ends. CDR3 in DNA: TGCAGTGCTAGTGCAGGGATAAACACTGAAGCTTTCTTT. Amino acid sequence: CSASAGINTEAFF.

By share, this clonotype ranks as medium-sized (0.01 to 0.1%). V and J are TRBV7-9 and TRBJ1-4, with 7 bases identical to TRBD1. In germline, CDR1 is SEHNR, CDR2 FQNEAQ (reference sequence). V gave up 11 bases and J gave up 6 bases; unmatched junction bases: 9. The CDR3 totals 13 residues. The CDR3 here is CAGRDSFDEKLFF. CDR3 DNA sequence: TGTGCCGGGCGGGACAGTTTTGATGAAAAACTGTTTTTT.

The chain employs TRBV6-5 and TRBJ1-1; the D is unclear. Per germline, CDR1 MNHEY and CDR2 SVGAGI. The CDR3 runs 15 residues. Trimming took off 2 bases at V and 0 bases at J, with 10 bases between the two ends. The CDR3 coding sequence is TGTGCCAGCAGTTACGGACCAGGACTGAACACTGAAGCTTTCTTT. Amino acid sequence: CASSYGPGLNTEAFF.

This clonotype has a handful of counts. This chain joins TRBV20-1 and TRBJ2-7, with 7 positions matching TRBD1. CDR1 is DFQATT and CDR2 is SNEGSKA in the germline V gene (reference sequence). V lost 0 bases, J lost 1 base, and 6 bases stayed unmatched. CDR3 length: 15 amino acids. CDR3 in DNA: TGCAGTGCTAGAGATCTCGGGACAGCGTCCTACGAGCAGTACTTC. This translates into CSARDLGTASYEQYF.

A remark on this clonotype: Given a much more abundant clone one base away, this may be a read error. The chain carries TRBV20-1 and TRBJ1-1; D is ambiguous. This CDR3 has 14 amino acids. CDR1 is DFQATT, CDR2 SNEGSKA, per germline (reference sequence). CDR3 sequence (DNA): TGCAGTGCTAGAGACCCCCCACCGAACACTGAAGCTTCCTTT. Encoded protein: CSARDPPPNTEASF.

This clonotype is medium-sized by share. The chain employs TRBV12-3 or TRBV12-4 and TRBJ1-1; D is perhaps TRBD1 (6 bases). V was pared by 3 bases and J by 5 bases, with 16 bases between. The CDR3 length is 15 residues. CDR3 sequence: CASSFRARGRTEAFF. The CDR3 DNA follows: TGTGCCAGCAGTTTCCGGGCCAGGGGACGGACTGAAGCTTTCTTT.

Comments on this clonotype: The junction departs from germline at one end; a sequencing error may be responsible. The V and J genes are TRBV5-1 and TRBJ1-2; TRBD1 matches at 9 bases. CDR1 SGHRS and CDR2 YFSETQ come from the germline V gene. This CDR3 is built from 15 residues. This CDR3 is CASSFAPGQGDGYAF. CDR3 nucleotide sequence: TGCGCCAGCAGCTTCGCGCCGGGACAGGGCGATGGCTACGCCTTC. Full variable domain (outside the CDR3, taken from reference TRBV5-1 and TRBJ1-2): KAGVTQTPRYLIKTRGQQVTLSCSPISGHRSVSWYQQTPGQGLQFLFEYFSETQRNKGNFPGRFSGRQFSNSRSEMNVSTLELGDSALYLCASSFAPGQGDGYAFGSGTRLTVV.

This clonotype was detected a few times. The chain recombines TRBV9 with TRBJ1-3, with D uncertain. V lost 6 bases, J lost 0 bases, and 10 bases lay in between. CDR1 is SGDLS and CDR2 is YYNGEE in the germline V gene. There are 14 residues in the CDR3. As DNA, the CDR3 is TGTGCCAGCAAGGGATCCAGCTCTGGAAACACCATATATTTT. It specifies CASKGSSSGNTIYF.

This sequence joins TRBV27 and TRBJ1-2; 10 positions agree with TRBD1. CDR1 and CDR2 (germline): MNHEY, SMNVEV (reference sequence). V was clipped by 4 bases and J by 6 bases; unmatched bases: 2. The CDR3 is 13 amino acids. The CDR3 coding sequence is TGTGCCAGCAGTTCCGACAGGGGGCATGGCTACACCTTC. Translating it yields CASSSDRGHGYTF.

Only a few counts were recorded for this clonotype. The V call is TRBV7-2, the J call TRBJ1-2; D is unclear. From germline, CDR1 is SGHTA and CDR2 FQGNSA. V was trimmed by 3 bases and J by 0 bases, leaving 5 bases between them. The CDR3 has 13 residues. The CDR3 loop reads CASSFDANYGYTF. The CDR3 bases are TGTGCCAGCAGCTTTGACGCTAACTATGGCTACACCTTC.

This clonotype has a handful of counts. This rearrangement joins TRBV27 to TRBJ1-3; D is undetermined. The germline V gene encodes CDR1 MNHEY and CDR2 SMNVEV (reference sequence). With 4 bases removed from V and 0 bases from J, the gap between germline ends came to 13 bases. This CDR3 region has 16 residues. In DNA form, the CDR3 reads TGTGCCAGCAGTTCCCAGTGGACGGGCTCTGGAAACACCATATATTTT. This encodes CASSSQWTGSGNTIYF.

CDR3 region: CASRRGRNTEAFF. The DNA for the CDR3 is TGTGCCAGCAGGAGGGGTCGGAACACTGAAGCTTTCTTT. The V call is TRBV2, the J call TRBJ1-1, with D possibly being TRBD1 (5 bases). V was cut by 6 bases and J by 1 base, with 9 bases left in between. CDR3 length: 13 residues. Germline CDR1 and CDR2: SNHLY and FYNNEI.

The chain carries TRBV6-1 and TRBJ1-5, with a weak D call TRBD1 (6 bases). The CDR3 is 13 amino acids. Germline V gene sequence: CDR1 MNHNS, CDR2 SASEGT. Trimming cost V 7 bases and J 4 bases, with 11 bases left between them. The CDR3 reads CASTERGNQPQHF. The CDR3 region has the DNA TGTGCCAGCACCGAAAGGGGGAATCAGCCCCAGCATTTT.

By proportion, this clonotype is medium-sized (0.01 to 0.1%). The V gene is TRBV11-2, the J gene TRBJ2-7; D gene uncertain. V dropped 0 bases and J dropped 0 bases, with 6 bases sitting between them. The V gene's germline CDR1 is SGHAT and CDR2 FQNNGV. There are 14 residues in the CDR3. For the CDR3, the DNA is TGTGCCAGCAGCTTAGAACGGCTCTCCTACGAGCAGTACTTC. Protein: CASSLERLSYEQYF.

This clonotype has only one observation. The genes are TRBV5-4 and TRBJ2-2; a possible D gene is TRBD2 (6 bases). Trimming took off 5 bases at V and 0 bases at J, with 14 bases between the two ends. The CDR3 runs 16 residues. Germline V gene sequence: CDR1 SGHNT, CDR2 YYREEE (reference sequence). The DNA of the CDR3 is TGTGCCAGCAGTTCTCGGACGGGAGCGAACACCGGGGAGCTGTTTTTT. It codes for CASSSRTGANTGELFF.

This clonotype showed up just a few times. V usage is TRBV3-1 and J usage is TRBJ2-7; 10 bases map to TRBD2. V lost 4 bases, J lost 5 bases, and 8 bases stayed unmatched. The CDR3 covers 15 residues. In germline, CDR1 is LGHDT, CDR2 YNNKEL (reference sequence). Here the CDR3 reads CASSRQAGGPHEQYF. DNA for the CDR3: TGTGCCAGCAGCCGACAAGCGGGAGGGCCCCACGAGCAGTACTTC.

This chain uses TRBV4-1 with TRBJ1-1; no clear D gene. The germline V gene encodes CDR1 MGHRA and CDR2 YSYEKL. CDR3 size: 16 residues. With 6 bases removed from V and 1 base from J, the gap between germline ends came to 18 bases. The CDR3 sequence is CASRRSDRFSNTEAFF. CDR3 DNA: TGCGCCAGCAGGCGTTCGGATCGCTTCTCGAACACTGAAGCTTTCTTT.

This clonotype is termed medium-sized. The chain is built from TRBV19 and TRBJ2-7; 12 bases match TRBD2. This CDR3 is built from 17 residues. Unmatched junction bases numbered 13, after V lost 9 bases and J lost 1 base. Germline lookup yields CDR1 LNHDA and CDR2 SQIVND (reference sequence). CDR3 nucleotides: TGTGCCAGCCGTCAGCGTCCCACTAGCGGGAGGTCCTACGAGCAGTACTTC. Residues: CASRQRPTSGRSYEQYF.

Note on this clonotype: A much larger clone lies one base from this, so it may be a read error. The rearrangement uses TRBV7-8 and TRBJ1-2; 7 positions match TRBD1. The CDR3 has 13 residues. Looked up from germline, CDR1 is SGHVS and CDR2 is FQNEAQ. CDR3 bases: TGTGCCAGCAACTTAGGACAGGACTATGGCTACACCTTC. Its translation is CASNLGQDYGYTF.